Presented here are 24 T cell receptor beta chains from one specimen sequenced in a study of T cell responses to AZD1222 COVID-19 vaccine. The protocol was immunoSEQ multiplex PCR, while the TCRdb copy is restricted to in-frame clones and leaves out a portion. The data contain more than 85,000 clones, 85% to 90% of them singletons. The sequencing here drew on peripheral blood, taken on day 0 of AZD1222 vaccination. The receptors were gathered from an adult in good health.

CDR3 sequence: CASSYSGGGANEQFF. The CDR3 DNA is TGTGCCAGCAGTTACTCTGGGGGAGGCGCCAATGAGCAGTTCTTC. The J gene is TRBJ2-1, the V gene TRBV6-5, with D possibly TRBD2 on 6 matching bases. From germline, CDR1 is MNHEY and CDR2 SVGAGI. The CDR3 loop spans 15 amino acids. Trimming left V 0 bases short and J 6 bases short, with 12 bases between.

The chain links TRBV6-5 to TRBJ1-4, with D possibly being TRBD1 (5 bases). The germline V gene has CDR1 MNHEY and CDR2 SVGAGI. This CDR3 comprises 13 residues. V gave up 8 bases and J gave up 8 bases, with 15 bases separating them. As DNA, the CDR3 is TGTGCCAGCGTGGGGGTAATGGGGGAAAAACTGTTTTTT. This gives the protein CASVGVMGEKLFF.

The CDR3 region has the DNA TGTGCAAGTCGCCCTCCGACAGGAACCTCCTACGAGCAGTACTTC. It specifies CASRPPTGTSYEQYF. The V call is TRBV12-2, the J call TRBJ2-7; the table gives TRBD1 as D, unverified against the DNA. TRBV12-2 is a documented pseudogene. This CDR3 is 15 amino acids long.

The rearrangement joins TRBV27 to TRBJ2-3, with 10 bases identical to TRBD2. Germline V gives CDR1 MNHEY, CDR2 SMNVEV (reference sequence). V lost 5 bases, J lost 4 bases, and 9 bases stayed unmatched. The CDR3 has 16 residues. The CDR3 sequence is CASSLFSGRVPDTQYF. The CDR3 DNA follows: TGTGCCAGCAGTCTCTTCAGCGGGAGGGTCCCAGATACGCAGTATTTT.

V and J are TRBV5-1 and TRBJ1-3, with unresolved D. Deletions cut 1 base from V and 3 bases from J, with 8 bases between. Germline V gene data show CDR1 as SGHRS and CDR2 as YFSETQ. The CDR3 spans 14 residues. The CDR3: CASSLQEGGNTIYF. The CDR3 bases are TGCGCCAGCAGCTTGCAGGAGGGTGGAAACACCATATATTTT. Full variable domain (remainder filled in from reference TRBV5-1 and TRBJ1-3): KAGVTQTPRYLIKTRGQQVTLSCSPISGHRSVSWYQQTPGQGLQFLFEYFSETQRNKGNFPGRFSGRQFSNSRSEMNVSTLELGDSALYLCASSLQEGGNTIYFGEGSWLTVV.

This chain uses TRBV6-5 with TRBJ1-1, with D possibly TRBD1 on 5 matching bases. The ends were cut back, 4 bases at V and 8 bases at J, with 8 bases in the middle. Germline CDR1 is MNHEY and CDR2 is SVGAGI. This CDR3 has 11 residues. DNA of the CDR3: TGTGCCAGCAGTTCGACAGTCGAAGCTTTCTTT. Protein product: CASSSTVEAFF.

J is TRBJ1-5 and V is TRBV3-1 (or the pseudogene TRBV3-2); D gene unclear. This CDR3 is built from 15 residues. V was pared by 0 bases and J by 2 bases, with 8 bases between. The V gene's germline CDR1 is LGHDT and CDR2 YNNKEL (reference sequence). CDR3 loop: CASSQDVVGNQPQHF. The DNA for the CDR3 is TGTGCCAGCAGCCAAGATGTGGTAGGCAATCAGCCCCAGCATTTT.

The gene calls are TRBV5-1 and TRBJ2-1; TRBD2 agrees at 14 bases. This CDR3 spans 14 amino acids. The ends lost 7 bases at V and 4 bases at J; junction bases unmatched: 1. The germline V gene has CDR1 SGHRS and CDR2 YFSETQ. The CDR3 nucleotides read TGCGCCAGCGGACTAGCGGGAGGTTACAATGAGCAGTTCTTC. Translated, it gives CASGLAGGYNEQFF.

By share of the sample, this clone is large. The CDR3 sequence: CASSVRGHWRNTIYF. The CDR3 DNA follows: TGTGCCAGCAGCGTCCGAGGACACTGGAGAAACACCATATATTTT. The chain carries TRBV9 and TRBJ1-3; TRBD1 might be the D (5 bases). Germline CDR1 and CDR2: SGDLS and YYNGEE. The ends were cut back, 2 bases at V and 5 bases at J, with 14 bases in the middle. This CDR3 region has 15 residues. Drawing the rest from reference TRBV9 and TRBJ1-3, the complete variable domain is DSGVTQTPKHLITATGQRVTLRCSPRSGDLSVYWYQQSLDQGLQFLIQYYNGEERAKGNILERFSAQQFPDLHSELNLSSLELGDSALYFCASSVRGHWRNTIYFGEGSWLTVV.

The CDR3 here is CASSPVNSNQPQHF. CDR3 nucleotides: TGTGCCAGCAGCCCCGTTAATAGCAATCAGCCCCAGCATTTT. This chain connects TRBV5-5 to TRBJ1-5; D gene uncertain. CDR1 is SGHKS, CDR2 YYEKEE, per germline (reference sequence). Trimming shortened V by 4 bases and J by 0 bases, and 8 bases separated the two germline ends. The CDR3 runs to 14 residues.

The V gene is TRBV28, the J gene TRBJ1-6; no firm D call. The CDR3 spans 14 residues. Germline assignment: CDR1 MDHEN and CDR2 SYDVKM. The V end lost 4 bases, the J end lost 8 bases, and 12 bases lay between the germline ends. The CDR3 reads CASSSPAVHSPLHF. For the CDR3, the DNA is TGTGCCAGCAGTTCCCCGGCGGTTCATTCACCCCTCCACTTT. The full variable domain, with the rest looked up from reference TRBV28 and TRBJ1-6, is DVKVTQSSRYLVKRTGEKVFLECVQDMDHENMFWYRQDPGLGLRLIYFSYDVKMKEKGDIPEGYSVSREKKERFSLILESASTNQTSMYLCASSSPAVHSPLHFGNGTRLTVT.

This clone was detected once. This rearrangement joins TRBV28 to TRBJ1-6; D unclear. The length of the CDR3 is 12 residues. Germline V lookup: CDR1 MDHEN, CDR2 SYDVKM. V shed 1 base and J shed 8 bases, with 3 bases lying between them. As DNA, the CDR3 is TGTGCCAGCAGTTTATTTGATTCACCCCTCCACTTT. Its protein product is CASSLFDSPLHF.

This clone was found once. V is TRBV7-3 and J is TRBJ2-3, with 7 nucleotides matching TRBD2. The CDR3 sequence is 13 residues long. Germline CDR1 reads SGHTA; CDR2 reads FQGTGA. The V and J ends lost 5 bases and 1 base, in that order; junction bases with no gene match: 0. In DNA, the CDR3 is TGTGCCAGCAGCCGGGGGGGCACAGATACGCAGTATTTT. Its translation: CASSRGGTDTQYF.

This chain links TRBV2 with TRBJ1-6; the D is unclear. The germline V gene encodes CDR1 SNHLY and CDR2 FYNNEI. This CDR3 comprises 15 residues. V was clipped by 3 bases and J by 0 bases, with 6 bases between them. CDR3 bases: TGTGCCAGCAGTGATCGGGTCTCCTATAATTCACCCCTCCACTTT. Protein sequence: CASSDRVSYNSPLHF.

The rearrangement joins TRBV27 to TRBJ1-5; D is undetermined. The CDR3 is 15 amino acids. Germline V lookup: CDR1 MNHEY, CDR2 SMNVEV (reference sequence). The V and J ends lost 1 base and 1 base respectively, with 8 bases between them. Written as DNA, the CDR3 is TGTGCCAGCAGTTTATACCGGGAGAGCAATCAGCCCCAGCATTTT. Protein product: CASSLYRESNQPQHF.

This clone was observed once. The V gene is TRBV18, the J gene TRBJ1-5; D remains ambiguous. Trimming removed 3 bases from V and 0 bases from J, with 12 bases in between. CDR3 length: 16 amino acids. Germline V gene lookup returns CDR1 KGHSH and CDR2 LQKENI. The CDR3 DNA reads as TGTGCCAGCTCACCCGCCCCCAAGATTAGCAATCAGCCCCAGCATTTT. Encoded protein: CASSPAPKISNQPQHF.

The rearrangement joins TRBV7-9 to TRBJ2-2; D remains ambiguous. The germline V gene encodes CDR1 SEHNR and CDR2 FQNEAQ (reference sequence). V gave up 5 bases and J gave up 2 bases, with 9 bases separating them. This CDR3 contains 14 residues. CDR3 loop: CASSVSGNTGELFF. The DNA of the CDR3 is TGTGCCAGCAGCGTGTCAGGAAACACCGGGGAGCTGTTTTTT.

This clone was counted only a few times. The chain joins TRBV10-3 to TRBJ1-3, with TRBD1 identical over 7 bases. Germline assignment: CDR1 ENHRY and CDR2 SYGVKD. J was trimmed by 0 bases and V by 4 bases; bases with no gene match: 6. This CDR3 has 16 amino acids. The CDR3 DNA reads TGTGCCATCAGTGGACAGGGACGGATCTCTGGAAACACCATATATTTT. This gives the protein CAISGQGRISGNTIYF.

A remark on this clone: A much bigger clone sits one base away, suggesting this may be a read error. Within the sample, other DNA sequences also encode this same CDR3. V usage is TRBV2 and J usage is TRBJ2-5; the match to TRBD2 covers 9 bases. The CDR3 runs 19 residues. With 7 bases clipped from V and 5 bases from J, the junction kept 23 bases outside the gene matches. The germline V gene encodes CDR1 SNHLY and CDR2 FYNNEI. Written as DNA, the CDR3 is TGTGCCAGCATGGGAACTGCGGGACTTGCGGGGGGGCCCGAGGAGACCCAGTACTTC. Protein: CASMGTAGLAGGPEETQYF. Using reference TRBV2 and TRBJ2-5 for the parts outside the CDR3, the full variable domain is EPEVTQTPSHQVTQMGQEVILRCVPISNHLYFYWYRQILGQKVEFLVSFYNNEISEKSEIFDDQFSVERPDGSNFTLKIRSTKLEDSAMYFCASMGTAGLAGGPEETQYFGPGTRLLVL.

V gene TRBV6-5 combines with J gene TRBJ1-1; D possibly corresponds to TRBD1 (6 bases). Germline V gives CDR1 MNHEY, CDR2 SVGAGI. This CDR3 is 15 amino acids long. The germline V and J ends were trimmed by 7 bases and 4 bases, with 19 bases remaining between them. Written as DNA, the CDR3 is TGTGCCAGCACCCGTAGGGGGGCCGGGAGCACTGAAGCTTTCTTT. It yields the protein CASTRRGAGSTEAFF.

This chain connects TRBV27 to TRBJ1-6; 11 bases line up with TRBD1. V shed 5 bases, J shed 3 bases, and the junction held 3 bases outside the gene matches. The CDR3 spans 16 residues. Germline V gene data show CDR1 as MNHEY and CDR2 as SMNVEV (reference sequence). This chain's CDR3 is CASSRTGGFYNSPLHF. CDR3 DNA: TGTGCCAGCAGTCGGACAGGGGGCTTCTATAATTCACCCCTCCACTTT.

The CDR3 is CASSATGWGYTF. The CDR3 region has the DNA TGTGCCAGTAGTGCGACAGGCTGGGGCTACACCTTC. V usage is TRBV19 and J usage is TRBJ1-2, with D perhaps matching TRBD1 (6 bases). CDR1 LNHDA and CDR2 SQIVND come from the germline V gene (reference sequence). The V end was cut by 5 bases, the J end by 8 bases, with 12 bases between. The CDR3 spans 12 residues.

The CDR3 coding sequence is TGTGCCAGCAGCTCTAGCGGGGGGGCCCGAGATACGCAGTATTTT. Translation: CASSSSGGARDTQYF. J is TRBJ2-3 and V is TRBV7-3; 12 bases align to TRBD2. Germline loops: CDR1 SGHTA, CDR2 FQGTGA. The CDR3 covers 15 residues. Trimming at V came to 4 bases and at J to 5 bases, leaving 4 bases not matched to a gene.

J is TRBJ1-1 and V is TRBV11-2, with 7 bases fitting TRBD1. Germline CDR1 is SGHAT and CDR2 is FQNNGV. The CDR3 consists of 16 residues. Germline trimming cut 5 bases from V and 2 bases from J; bases unmatched to any gene: 11. The CDR3, as DNA: TGTGCCAGCAGCCTCCCCAGGGGGACATACAACACTGAAGCTTTCTTT. It specifies CASSLPRGTYNTEAFF.